A selection of T cell receptor beta chains follows, all from one sample in a study of T-cell reconstitution after alpha-beta-depleted transplantation in children. TCRdb re-derived calls from the PCR reads in MiXCR, one entry per CDR3 protein. The sample carries about a million distinct CDR3 sequences, around 30% recorded once. The sample in question was PBMCs, mostly from graft donor cells, obtained 360 days after TCRalphabeta/CD19-depleted stem cell transplant. Every receptor here comes from a boy under two years old who had a stem cell transplant for SCID, so the T cells may come from the graft donor. CDR3s include the opening cysteine and the closing phenylalanine or tryptophan.

>TRBV11-3|TRBJ2-2
CASSLYDRGGTGELFF
>TRBV12-3/TRBV12-4|TRBJ2-3
CASSGPRSGTDTQYF
>TRBV6-1|TRBJ2-3
CASSDTRLSTDTQYF
>TRBV11-2|TRBJ2-7
CASSLPTDYEQYF
>TRBV15|TRBJ2-3
CATSRGHSTDTQYF
>TRBV3-1|TRBJ2-7
CASSPGGSGAEQYF
>TRBV12-5|TRBJ2-5
CASGLDVETQYF
>TRBV18|TRBJ2-3
CASSPYRDRGADTQYF
>TRBV5-1|TRBJ2-1
CASSLTSGVLNEQFF
>TRBV4-3|TRBJ2-2
CASSHRHGELFF
>TRBV20-1|TRBJ2-5
CSASSGWQETQYF
>TRBV4-1|TRBJ2-7
CASSQAGTGDYEQYF
>TRBV7-3|TRBJ2-1
CASSLIAGGRNEQFF
>TRBV5-1|TRBJ1-2
CASSFIGGPDGYTF
>TRBV29-1|TRBJ1-1
CSAALQLENTEAFF
>TRBV2|TRBJ2-1
CTSCFAQLGSYNEQFF
>TRBV29-1|TRBJ2-1
CSVVRINEQFF
>TRBV20-1|TRBJ2-3
CSARDLERGADTQYF
>TRBV29-1|TRBJ2-2
CSAGEAGGDGGELFF
>TRBV28|TRBJ2-5
CASSLGGHPEQTQYF
>TRBV20-1|TRBJ1-1
CSARGWGLNTEAFF
>TRBV20-1|TRBJ2-1
CSARDGAGRRNEQFF
>TRBV27|TRBJ1-1
CASSLSGHTEAFF
>TRBV5-1|TRBJ2-3
CASSLGGGGPDRHTQYF
>TRBV7-9|TRBJ2-1
CASCWGSGSNEEQFF
>TRBV29-1|TRBJ2-5
CSVVSAHRGKTQYF
>TRBV14|TRBJ1-1
CASSQESQGAEAFF
>TRBV12-3/TRBV12-4|TRBJ2-1
CASSVTSGGVSYNEQFF
>TRBV12-3/TRBV12-4|TRBJ2-3
CASSRSSRGAITDTQYF
>TRBV20-1|TRBJ1-5
CSARDHRAGGNQPQHF
>TRBV7-8|TRBJ1-2
CASSFDRGVPYGYTF
>TRBV6-1|TRBJ2-2
CASRDSGGAGAGELFF
>TRBV7-2|TRBJ1-2
CASSLVRQGSGGYTF
>TRBV9|TRBJ1-2
CASSVDPSYGYTF
>TRBV21-1|TRBJ2-7
CASSKETGLGPYEQYF
>TRBV12-3/TRBV12-4|TRBJ2-2
CASSLPGQTTGELFF
>TRBV12-3/TRBV12-4|TRBJ2-7
CASSPDHYEQYF
>TRBV7-6|TRBJ1-1
CASSLSQLGTEAFF
>TRBV29-1|TRBJ1-1
CSVRQHYTEAFF
>TRBV12-3/TRBV12-4|TRBJ2-2
CASSLGRGDTGELFF
>TRBV20-1|TRBJ2-3
CSARAPTDSTDTQYF
>TRBV4-3|TRBJ2-7
CASSQDLYNGGKQYF
>TRBV7-9|TRBJ2-3
CASSKTSGVTDTQYF
>TRBV20-1|TRBJ2-3
CSAEGLAGTLNRGTQYF
>TRBV5-6|TRBJ2-3
CASSGGLAGTITDTQYF
>TRBV4-3|TRBJ2-3
CASSQEKRFTDTQYF
>TRBV2|TRBJ2-3
CAASQGPRNTQYF
>TRBV6-5|TRBJ2-1
CASSYGLAGGPAPREFF
>TRBV15|TRBJ2-3
CATSPSRQGVKDTQYF
>TRBV28|TRBJ2-7
CASSLEFGGFGQQYF
>TRBV20-1|TRBJ2-2
CSALGTVDSTGELFF
>TRBV5-1|TRBJ2-5
CASSPPQEGLGETQYF
>TRBV12-3/TRBV12-4|TRBJ2-2
CASRRIARGTGELFF
>TRBV15|TRBJ2-3
CATSRDRGMGQYF